These 13 T cell receptor beta chains were sequenced from one sample in a study of vaccination and CD4 T cells after COVID-19. Their specific antigens are unknown. Sequenced with the Oncomine TCR Beta short-read assay was DNA taken from cultured CD4+ T cells. TCRdb redid the calling of the PCR reads with MiXCR, one entry per CDR3 protein. Counted here are 15,000 to 20,000 distinct CDR3 sequences, 30% to 45% occurring once; the ten biggest clones make up more than 12%. Treatment defined: roughly 10-day PBMC culture with coronavirus spike peptide pools or control peptides (ViraFEST assay). Sequencing was carried out using cultured CD4+ T cells from blood. All receptors come from a human donor with COVID-19.

This chain connects TRBV7-9 to TRBJ2-1; 11 bases match TRBD2. Germline V gene sequence: CDR1 SEHNR, CDR2 FQNEAQ (reference sequence). J lost 4 bases, V lost 2 bases, and 7 bases had no gene match. The CDR3 loop spans 17 amino acids. For the CDR3, the DNA is TGTGCCAGCAGCTTATATCCTAGCGGGGGGCGTTACAATGAGCAGTTCTTC. Translation: CASSLYPSGGRYNEQFF.

This chain joins TRBV5-4 and TRBJ1-6, with no clear D. Germline V CDR1 and CDR2: SGHNT, YYREEE (reference sequence). CDR3 length equals 15 residues. Trimming pared 5 bases from V and 0 bases from J, leaving 9 bases between. This CDR3 is CASRPQSSYNSPLHF. CDR3 DNA sequence: TGTGCCAGCAGGCCGCAGAGCTCCTATAATTCACCCCTCCACTTT.

The rearrangement links TRBV9 to TRBJ1-1; the D is unclear. With 0 bases removed from V and 4 bases from J, the gap between germline ends came to 13 bases. CDR1 and CDR2 from the germline V gene are SGDLS and YYNGEE. CDR3 length: 15 residues. The CDR3 DNA reads TGTGCCAGCAGCGTAGAAGACCGTCGATCCACTGAAGCTTTCTTT. Protein: CASSVEDRRSTEAFF.

This clonotype was detected a few times. The chain uses TRBV19 and TRBJ2-7; D might be TRBD1 (5 bases). Germline values: CDR1 LNHDA, CDR2 SQIVND (reference sequence). V lost 5 bases to trimming and J lost 2 bases, with 13 bases between them. CDR3 size: 14 residues. The CDR3, as DNA: TGTGCCAGTAGTGTCAGGGTCCTAGCCTACGAGCAGTACTTC. As protein: CASSVRVLAYEQYF.

V usage is TRBV6-2 or TRBV6-3 and J usage is TRBJ2-7, with D maybe TRBD2 (7 bases). CDR1 is MNHEY and CDR2 is SVGEGT in the germline V gene. The CDR3 is 15 amino acids. The V end was cut by 6 bases, the J end by 2 bases, with 17 bases between. The CDR3 here is CASRPARGGAYEQYF. CDR3 coding DNA: TGTGCCAGCAGGCCCGCAAGGGGGGGGGCCTACGAGCAGTACTTC.

A few counts support this clonotype. The chain uses TRBV20-1 and TRBJ2-5; TRBD1 matches 9 bases. Germline V CDR1 and CDR2: DFQATT, SNEGSKA (reference sequence). The CDR3 length is 15 residues. V was pared by 3 bases and J by 5 bases, with 10 bases of the junction left unmatched. Here the CDR3 reads CSARRLEGQGETQYF. CDR3 DNA: TGCAGTGCTAGGAGGCTTGAGGGACAGGGCGAGACCCAGTACTTC.

This chain connects TRBV6-7 to TRBJ2-7, with 7 bases matching TRBD2. TRBV6-7 is given ORF status, its function remaining uncertain. The CDR3 spans 15 residues. V shed 7 bases, J shed 3 bases, and the junction held 12 bases outside the gene matches. The CDR3 spells CASTTPGGTDYEQYF. Here the CDR3 DNA reads TGTGCCAGCACCACACCGGGGGGAACAGACTACGAGCAGTACTTC.

The CDR3 spells CSARDLTGVNSPLHF. Written as DNA, the CDR3 is TGCAGTGCTAGAGATCTCACCGGGGTTAATTCACCCCTCCACTTT. The J gene is TRBJ1-6, the V gene TRBV20-1, with D unresolved. The CDR3 is 15 amino acids. V lost 0 bases and J lost 6, with 12 bases in between. Germline V gene sequence: CDR1 DFQATT, CDR2 SNEGSKA (reference sequence).

This clonotype was counted a few times. J is TRBJ2-3 and V is TRBV11-2, with D tentatively TRBD1 (5 bases). This CDR3 contains 13 residues. Trimming shortened V by 1 base and J by 4 bases, and 6 bases separated the two germline ends. Germline CDR1 SGHAT, CDR2 FQNNGV. The chain's CDR3 is CASSLAGPDTQYF. The CDR3 coding sequence is TGTGCCAGCAGCTTAGCAGGGCCAGATACGCAGTATTTT. The full variable domain, with the rest looked up from reference TRBV11-2 and TRBJ2-3, is EAGVAQSPRYKIIEKRQSVAFWCNPISGHATLYWYQQILGQGPKLLIQFQNNGVVDDSQLPKDRFSAERLKGVDSTLKIQPAKLEDSAVYLCASSLAGPDTQYFGPGTRLTVL.

V gene TRBV14 combines with J gene TRBJ2-3; D unresolved. The germline CDR1 and CDR2 sequences are SGHDN and FVKESK. V was trimmed by 0 bases and J by 0 bases, leaving 13 bases between them. This CDR3 spans 17 amino acids. The CDR3 coding sequence is TGTGCCAGCAGCCAAGATATTCCTAGACGTAGCACAGATACGCAGTATTTT. The encoded protein is CASSQDIPRRSTDTQYF.

This clonotype came up a few times. This sequence joins TRBV19 and TRBJ1-2; TRBD1 agrees at 7 bases. The trim removed 0 bases at V and 1 base at J, leaving 8 bases unmatched. CDR3 size: 17 residues. CDR1 LNHDA and CDR2 SQIVND come from the germline V gene (reference sequence). The CDR3 coding sequence is TGTGCCAGTAGTATAGACACCGGGACAGCAAATAACTATGGCTACACCTTC. This translates into CASSIDTGTANNYGYTF.

In this sample, this clonotype turned up a few times. The chain recombines TRBV7-8 with TRBJ1-3, with unresolved D. The CDR3 covers 15 residues. Germline V gene data show CDR1 as SGHVS and CDR2 as FQNEAQ. Trimming shortened V by 0 bases and J by 4 bases, and 10 bases separated the two germline ends. The CDR3 nucleotides read TGTGCCAGCAGCTTAGCCGAGCTAGTGGGAAACACCATATATTTT. As protein: CASSLAELVGNTIYF.

This clonotype was recorded a few times. The chain recombines TRBV7-8 with TRBJ1-1; D remains unclear. V was cut by 3 bases and J by 3 bases, with 17 bases left in between. Germline assignment: CDR1 SGHVS and CDR2 FQNEAQ. The CDR3 has 16 residues. The CDR3 coding sequence is TGTGCCAGCAGCTTGCCTTCGGCGTGGGCTGACACTGAAGCTTTCTTT. Its protein is CASSLPSAWADTEAFF.